This T cell receptor beta chain was sequenced for a study of blood T cells in healthy people across ages. Study-wide findings and caveats: It was held that diversity estimates obtained from one million T cells represented underestimates.

Trimming pared 0 bases from V and 8 bases from J, leaving 8 bases between. Germline assignment: CDR1 ENHRY and CDR2 SYGVKD. CDR3 length: 13 residues. Regarding this clonotype: As yet, its antigen is unknown.

In terms of origin and age, donors were healthy Caucasian individuals from Russia aged roughly 6 to 95. Every donor gave roughly 9.2 milliliters of peripheral blood. Combining a sample-barcoded 5' primer with a J-beta primer mix, a second PCR ran for roughly 7 to 12 cycles. Carrying 12 random nucleotides, a template-switch adaptor labeled each individual cDNA molecule. TCRdb redid the calling of the 5' RACE reads with MiXCR, one entry per CDR3 protein. The profile shows 800,000 or so distinct CDR3 sequences, about 45% of them singletons. Sequencing used blood. This rearrangement joins TRBV10-3 to TRBJ2-1; D is undetermined. The receptor's source is an elderly man in good health. CDR3 sequence (DNA): TGTGCCATCAGTGAGTCGGTAAGGGATGAGCAGTTCTTC. Residues: CAISESVRDEQFF.